Listed here are 32 T cell receptor beta chains from one sample, sequenced in a study of T cells after yellow fever vaccination. From the 5' RACE reads, TCRdb called clonotypes with MiXCR, one entry per CDR3 protein. The data contain about 340,000 distinct CDR3 sequences, around 12% of them singletons. Sample: CD4+ T cells sorted from PBMCs, taken 15 days after the yellow fever booster vaccination. Receptors were obtained from a man between 18 and 29 years old who received the YFV17D yellow fever vaccine.

This clonotype appeared a few times. The rearrangement uses TRBV7-9 and TRBJ1-2; no clear D gene. This CDR3 comprises 13 residues. V was shortened by 1 base and J by 8 bases, with 11 bases between the two germline ends. The V gene's germline CDR1 is SEHNR and CDR2 FQNEAQ (reference sequence). The CDR3, as DNA: TGTGCCAGCAGCTTAGACCGACGAGAGGGCTACACCTTC. Residues: CASSLDRREGYTF.

This clonotype was picked up a small number of times. This rearrangement joins TRBV15 to TRBJ1-2; D is possibly TRBD1 (5 bases). The CDR3 has 14 amino acids. Trimming pared 1 base from V and 2 bases from J, leaving 8 bases between. Germline values: CDR1 LNHNV, CDR2 YYDKDF (reference sequence). The CDR3 DNA follows: TGTGCCACCAGCAGAGCCCGGGGGAACTATGGCTACACCTTC. Translating it yields CATSRARGNYGYTF. The full variable domain, in which reference TRBV15 and TRBJ1-2 provide the parts outside the CDR3, is DAMVIQNPRYQVTQFGKPVTLSCSQTLNHNVMYWYQQKSSQAPKLLFHYYDKDFNNEADTPDNFQSRRPNTSFCFLDIRSPGLGDTAMYLCATSRARGNYGYTFGSGTRLTVV.

This clonotype was found a few times. The chain is built from TRBV29-1 and TRBJ2-1, with 7 bases identical to TRBD1. Germline V gene data show CDR1 as SQVTM and CDR2 as ANQGSEA. V trimming: 4 bases; J trimming: 7 bases; junction bases outside the gene matches: 10. This CDR3 has 14 residues. CDR3 DNA sequence: TGCAGCGTTGGACAGGGCAACCGGTTGAATGAGCAGTTCTTC. It specifies CSVGQGNRLNEQFF.

There are a few counts of this clonotype. This rearrangement joins TRBV6-2 or TRBV6-3 to TRBJ2-6, with 10 positions matching TRBD1. This CDR3 has 15 amino acids. CDR1 MNHEY and CDR2 SVGEGT come from the germline V gene. The V segment lost 7 bases and the J segment 2 bases; nucleotides outside the gene matches: 2. The CDR3 loop reads CASTTGGAGANVLTF. In DNA form, the CDR3 reads TGTGCCAGCACGACAGGGGGCGCTGGGGCCAACGTCCTGACTTTC.

This clonotype has at least ten counts. The J gene is TRBJ2-1, the V gene TRBV3-1; 12 bases are shared with TRBD2. The CDR3 is made up of 17 amino acids. CDR1 LGHDT and CDR2 YNNKEL come from the germline V gene (reference sequence). The V segment lost 0 bases and the J segment 2 bases; nucleotides outside the gene matches: 2. CDR3 sequence reads: CASSQDLAGGTYNEQFF. CDR3 DNA sequence: TGTGCCAGCAGCCAAGATCTAGCGGGAGGGACCTACAATGAGCAGTTCTTC.

This clonotype was observed a handful of times. V is TRBV28 and J is TRBJ2-7; the D is unclear. Germline V CDR1 and CDR2: MDHEN, SYDVKM. CDR3 size: 14 residues. The ends were cut back, 5 bases at V and 2 bases at J, with 13 bases in the middle. The CDR3 here is CASSNTQPPYEQYV. CDR3 DNA: TGTGCCAGCAGTAACACCCAACCTCCCTACGAGCAGTACGTC.

The V call is TRBV4-1, the J call TRBJ1-2, with D maybe TRBD1 (5 bases). This CDR3 has 14 amino acids. CDR1 is MGHRA and CDR2 is YSYEKL in the germline V gene. Trimming removed 7 bases at V and 5 bases at J, with 17 bases between. Written as DNA, the CDR3 is TGCGCCAGCAACCCGGCGGGGGTCCGGTATGGCTACACCTTC. Encoded protein: CASNPAGVRYGYTF.

The chain combines TRBV4-3 with TRBJ1-2, with no clear D. V was trimmed by 1 base and J by 8 bases, leaving 14 bases between them. Germline assignment: CDR1 LGHNA and CDR2 YSLEER. This CDR3 is built from 14 residues. The CDR3 sequence: CASSQVKEGWGYTF. CDR3 nucleotides: TGCGCCAGCAGCCAAGTTAAGGAGGGATGGGGCTACACCTTC.

This chain connects TRBV25-1 to TRBJ2-5; D is unclear. Germline assignment: CDR1 MGHDK and CDR2 SYGVNS. Trimming removed 3 bases at V and 1 base at J, with 9 bases between. CDR3 length: 14 residues. The CDR3 loop reads CASSENSLQETQYF. The CDR3 region has the DNA TGTGCCAGCAGTGAGAACAGCCTCCAAGAGACCCAGTACTTC.

This clonotype was counted at least ten times. The CDR3 DNA follows: TGCAGTGCTAGACACCTTTCCGGGCCGACCACTGAAGCTTTCTTT. Its protein product is CSARHLSGPTTEAFF. V usage is TRBV20-1 and J usage is TRBJ1-1; D is unclear. V shed 2 bases and J shed 4 bases, with 17 bases lying between them. The CDR3 covers 15 residues. Germline values: CDR1 DFQATT, CDR2 SNEGSKA (reference sequence).

This clonotype was counted between two and nine times. The rearrangement links TRBV5-4 to TRBJ2-3, with 7 bases identical to TRBD1. This CDR3 spans 16 amino acids. Germline assignment: CDR1 SGHNT and CDR2 YYREEE (reference sequence). J lost 2 bases, V lost 1 base, and 7 bases had no gene match. The DNA for the CDR3 is TGTGCCAGCAGCTTGACAGGGGTTCTCTCCACAGATACGCAGTATTTT. Protein sequence: CASSLTGVLSTDTQYF. The full variable domain, its missing parts supplied by reference TRBV5-4 and TRBJ2-3, is ETGVTQSPTHLIKTRGQQVTLRCSSQSGHNTVSWYQQALGQGPQFIFQYYREEENGRGNFPPRFSGLQFPNYSSELNVNALELDDSALYLCASSLTGVLSTDTQYFGPGTRLTVL.

CDR3 amino acids: CATKLGSSGANVLTF. As DNA, the CDR3 is TGTGCCACCAAACTTGGGAGCTCTGGGGCCAACGTCCTGACTTTC. V is TRBV28 and J is TRBJ2-6; a weak D match, TRBD2 (5 bases). The CDR3 covers 15 residues. Trimming cost V 10 bases and J 0 bases, with 13 bases left between them. Germline-derived CDR1 and CDR2 are MDHEN and SYDVKM.

This clonotype was observed a handful of times. The rearrangement links TRBV20-1 to TRBJ1-6; 7 nucleotides agree with TRBD1. Per germline, CDR1 DFQATT and CDR2 SNEGSKA (reference sequence). The J segment lost 9 bases and the V segment lost 2 bases, leaving 7 bases of the junction unmatched. The CDR3 runs 14 residues. The CDR3 protein is CSARKQGSGSPLHF. The CDR3 coding sequence is TGCAGTGCTAGAAAACAGGGGTCGGGTTCACCCCTCCACTTT.

This clonotype was observed a few times. The rearrangement links TRBV5-1 to TRBJ2-5; D not resolved. The CDR3 is 14 amino acids. V gave up 2 bases and J gave up 4 bases, with 12 bases separating them. Germline CDR1 and CDR2: SGHRS and YFSETQ. CDR3 region: CASSLLSFRETQYF. The CDR3 coding sequence is TGCGCCAGCAGCTTACTAAGCTTCAGAGAGACCCAGTACTTC.

V gene TRBV18 combines with J gene TRBJ1-1; weak D call: TRBD1 (5 bases). The CDR3 covers 15 residues. Deletions cut 6 bases from V and 1 base from J, with 15 bases between. The germline V gene has CDR1 KGHSH and CDR2 LQKENI. CDR3 residues: CASSLYGGENTEAFF. Written as DNA, the CDR3 is TGTGCCAGCTCCCTATATGGGGGGGAGAACACTGAAGCTTTCTTT.

This clonotype was counted ten times or more. This chain uses TRBV12-5 with TRBJ1-3; D call uncertain. CDR3 length equals 16 residues. Per the germline V gene, CDR1 is LGHNT and CDR2 is FRNRAP. The CDR3 reads CAPPAKKHSSGNTIYF. For the CDR3, the DNA is TGTGCACCACCCGCTAAAAAACATAGCTCTGGAAACACCATATATTTT. Combining the CDR3 with reference TRBV12-5 and TRBJ1-3 gives the whole variable domain DARVTQTPRHKVTEMGQEVTMRCQPILGHNTVFWYRQTMMQGLELLAYFRNRAPLDDSGMPKDRFSAEMPDATLATLKIQPSEPRDSAVYFCAPPAKKHSSGNTIYFGEGSWLTVV.

This clonotype was detected a few times. This chain joins TRBV5-1 and TRBJ2-1; TRBD1 aligns across 11 bases. The trim removed 5 bases at V and 7 bases at J, leaving 5 bases unmatched. CDR3 length: 14 residues. The germline V gene encodes CDR1 SGHRS and CDR2 YFSETQ. CDR3 in amino acids: CASRRGTGGNEQFF. The DNA of the CDR3 is TGCGCCAGCAGGCGGGGGACAGGGGGGAATGAGCAGTTCTTC.

The rearrangement uses TRBV6-2 or TRBV6-3 and TRBJ2-7; the D is unclear. V lost 6 bases, J lost 6 bases, and 9 bases lay in between. CDR1 and CDR2 (germline): MNHEY, SVGEGT. The CDR3 sequence is 11 residues long. DNA for the CDR3: TGTGCCAGCAGAGATGGTGCCGAGCAGTACTTC. This encodes CASRDGAEQYF.

This clonotype was counted only a few times. This chain joins TRBV7-8 and TRBJ2-5; 7 nucleotides line up with TRBD2. With 5 bases clipped from V and 5 bases from J, the junction kept 8 bases outside the gene matches. The CDR3 has 14 residues. Germline assignment: CDR1 SGHVS and CDR2 FQNEAQ. CDR3: CASSETSKRETQYF. The DNA for the CDR3 is TGTGCCAGCAGCGAGACTAGCAAAAGGGAGACCCAGTACTTC.

The sample holds many counts of this clonotype. The genes are TRBV7-9 and TRBJ2-7, with a possible D match to TRBD1 (5 bases). The germline V gene has CDR1 SEHNR and CDR2 FQNEAQ (reference sequence). The germline V and J ends were trimmed by 5 bases and 4 bases, with 9 bases remaining between them. The CDR3 consists of 12 residues. DNA of the CDR3: TGTGCCAGCAGCCGTAGACAGTACGAGCAGTACTTC. Encoded protein: CASSRRQYEQYF.

Ten or more counts support this clonotype. The genes are TRBV9 and TRBJ2-7; D gene unclear. Per germline, CDR1 SGDLS and CDR2 YYNGEE. The length of the CDR3 is 13 residues. Trimming left V 0 bases short and J 5 bases short, with 9 bases between. CDR3 coding DNA: TGTGCCAGCAGCGTAGGTCCCGGAAACGAGCAGTACGTC. Amino acid sequence: CASSVGPGNEQYV.

The genes are TRBV6-1 and TRBJ2-1; 9 bases are a match to TRBD1. The germline V gene has CDR1 MNHNS and CDR2 SASEGT. The CDR3 sequence is 14 residues long. The junction had 6 bases not matched to a gene; V was cut back by 10 bases and J by 2 bases. Here the CDR3 DNA reads TGTGCCACCCTGACAGGGGGAGCCTACAATGAGCAGTTCTTC. It encodes CATLTGGAYNEQFF.

This clonotype appeared a few times. The chain uses TRBV11-2 and TRBJ1-5; D is unresolved. Looked up from germline, CDR1 is SGHAT and CDR2 is FQNNGV. V was trimmed by 1 base and J by 5 bases, leaving 6 bases between them. This CDR3 is 13 amino acids long. The CDR3 loop reads CASSLGRHQPQHF. CDR3 nucleotides: TGTGCCAGCAGCTTAGGTCGGCATCAGCCCCAGCATTTT.

This clonotype was observed many times. V is TRBV6-5 and J is TRBJ2-3; tentative D call: TRBD2 (6 bases). The germline CDR1 and CDR2 sequences are MNHEY and SVGAGI. The CDR3 is made up of 15 amino acids. Deletions cut 8 bases from V and 0 bases from J, with 15 bases between. In DNA, the CDR3 is TGTGCCAGCCGACTAGGGGTGACTAGCACAGATACGCAGTATTTT. Amino acids: CASRLGVTSTDTQYF.

The genes are TRBV12-3 or TRBV12-4 and TRBJ2-3; 8 nucleotides agree with TRBD1. Losses at the gene ends were 6 bases for V and 0 bases for J; bases not matched to a gene: 2. This CDR3 spans 14 amino acids. The CDR3 DNA reads TGTGCCAGCAGGGACAGGGCTAGCACAGATACGCAGTATTTT. This codes for CASRDRASTDTQYF.

Ten or more counts support this clonotype. The rearrangement uses TRBV5-1 and TRBJ1-6, with no clear D. Trimming removed 1 base from V and 7 bases from J, with 6 bases in between. The CDR3 sequence is 13 residues long. CDR1 is SGHRS, CDR2 YFSETQ, per germline. The CDR3 loop is CASSLRENSPLHF. CDR3 bases: TGCGCCAGCAGCTTGCGGGAGAATTCACCCCTCCACTTT.

The CDR3 nucleotides read TGTGCCTCCCCGACTTTTTGGACTGAAGCTTTCTTT. This gives the protein CASPTFWTEAFF. The genes are TRBV30 and TRBJ1-1; D is undetermined. V gave up 7 bases and J gave up 5 bases, with 14 bases separating them. The CDR3 is 12 residues long. In germline, CDR1 is GTSNPN, CDR2 SVGIG (reference sequence).

This clonotype was picked up a small number of times. The V and J genes are TRBV19 and TRBJ1-2, with D hard to call. Between the trimmed V and J ends, which lost 6 bases and 0 bases, there was a span of 8 bases. The CDR3 is 13 amino acids. Germline-derived CDR1 and CDR2 are LNHDA and SQIVND (reference sequence). The CDR3 loop is CASRARANYGYTF. The CDR3 nucleotides are TGTGCCAGTAGGGCAAGAGCTAACTATGGCTACACCTTC. Full variable domain (missing parts from reference TRBV19 and TRBJ1-2): DGGITQSPKYLFRKEGQNVTLSCEQNLNHDAMYWYRQDPGQGLRLIYYSQIVNDFQKGDIAEGYSVSREKKESFPLTVTSAQKNPTAFYLCASRARANYGYTFGSGTRLTVV.

The count of this clonotype is one. The V call is TRBV6-1, the J call TRBJ2-2, with D maybe TRBD2 (6 bases). Trimming left V 7 bases short and J 8 bases short, with 11 bases between. Germline CDR1 and CDR2: MNHNS and SASEGT. The CDR3 contains 12 residues. CDR3 in amino acids: CASISGGGELFF. The CDR3 DNA is TGTGCCAGCATCTCTGGAGGGGGGGAGCTGTTTTTT.

This clonotype was observed at least ten times. The chain recombines TRBV7-3 with TRBJ1-1; 9 nucleotides line up with TRBD1. Trimming at V came to 4 bases and at J to 11 bases, leaving 8 bases not matched to a gene. Germline CDR1 is SGHTA and CDR2 is FQGTGA. The CDR3 loop spans 13 amino acids. The CDR3 region is CASSSIQGAGAFF. For the CDR3, the DNA is TGTGCCAGCAGCTCAATACAGGGGGCCGGGGCTTTCTTT.

The rearrangement links TRBV7-2 to TRBJ1-5; TRBD1 matches at 9 bases. The CDR3 has 15 residues. The germline V gene encodes CDR1 SGHTA and CDR2 FQGNSA. With V trimmed by 5 bases and J by 5 bases, 7 bases remained unmatched. The DNA for the CDR3 is TGTGCCAGCAGCCCCGGGACAGGGAGAGATCAGCCCCAGCATTTT. Translation gives CASSPGTGRDQPQHF.

The chain uses TRBV11-2 and TRBJ2-4, with D hard to call. The CDR3 contains 13 residues. Germline V gene sequence: CDR1 SGHAT, CDR2 FQNNGV. V shed 5 bases and J shed 7 bases, with 12 bases lying between them. The CDR3, as DNA: TGTGCCAGCAGCCCAGGAATAGCTAACATTCAGTACTTC. Translating gives CASSPGIANIQYF.